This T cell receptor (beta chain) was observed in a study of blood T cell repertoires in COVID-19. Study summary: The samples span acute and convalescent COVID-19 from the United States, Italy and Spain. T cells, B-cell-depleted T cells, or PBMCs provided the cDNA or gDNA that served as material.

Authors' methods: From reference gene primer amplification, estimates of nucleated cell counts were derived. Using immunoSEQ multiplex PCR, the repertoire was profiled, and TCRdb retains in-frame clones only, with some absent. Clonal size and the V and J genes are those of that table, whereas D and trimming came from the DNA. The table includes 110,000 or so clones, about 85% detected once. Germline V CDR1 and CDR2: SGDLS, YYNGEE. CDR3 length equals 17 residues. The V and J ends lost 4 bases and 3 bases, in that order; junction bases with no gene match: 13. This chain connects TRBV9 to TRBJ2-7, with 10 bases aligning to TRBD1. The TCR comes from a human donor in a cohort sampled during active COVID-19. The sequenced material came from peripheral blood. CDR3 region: CASSSGSGQGNIYEQYF. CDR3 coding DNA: TGTGCCAGCAGCTCGGGCTCGGGACAGGGGAATATCTACGAGCAGTACTTC.